The TCR beta chain under discussion was sequenced for a study of blood T cell repertoires in COVID-19. At the level of the study: Both acute and convalescent COVID-19 samples were obtained from the United States, Italy and Spain. Sources were T cells, B-cell-depleted T cells, or PBMCs; the material itself was cDNA or gDNA.

Source study methods: Amplification of reference gene primers was used by the study to estimate nucleated cell counts. This table comes from immunoSEQ multiplex PCR, and its TCRdb copy is limited to in-frame clones, with some not included. V, J and clone size are those of that table, while D and trimming were read from the DNA. Seen here are roughly 40,000 clones, about 90% observed once, and the top ten hold roughly 10%. From germline, CDR1 is SEHNR and CDR2 FQNEAQ (reference sequence). The length of the CDR3 is 15 residues. The V and J ends lost 5 bases and 2 bases respectively, with 13 bases between them.

The sequencing input was peripheral blood. This sequence joins TRBV7-9 and TRBJ2-1; perhaps TRBD1 as D (6 bases). The TCR was taken from a man aged 50 to 59 with active COVID-19. CDR3 region: CASSPTGTTYNEQFF. Here the CDR3 DNA reads TGTGCCAGCAGCCCGACAGGCACTACCTACAATGAGCAGTTCTTC. The full variable domain, with the rest looked up from reference TRBV7-9 and TRBJ2-1, is DTGVSQNPRHKITKRGQNVTFRCDPISEHNRLYWYRQTLGQGPEFLTYFQNEAQLEKSRLLSDRFSAERPKGSFSTLEIQRTEQGDSAMYLCASSPTGTTYNEQFFGPGTRLTVL.